This TCR beta chain derives from a study of blood T cell repertoires in COVID-19. Overall study context: COVID-19 samples from acute and convalescent phases originated in the United States, Italy and Spain. The analysed material was cDNA or gDNA that came from T cells, B-cell-depleted T cells, or PBMCs.

Germline lookup yields CDR1 SGHTA and CDR2 FQGNSA. The V end lost 6 bases, the J end lost 2 bases, and 15 bases lay between the germline ends. The CDR3 extends over 15 amino acids. Per the original methods: Amplification of reference gene primers was used by the study to estimate nucleated cell counts. Some clones are missing from TCRdb's copy, which holds only in-frame ones; the method was immunoSEQ multiplex PCR. That table supplies the V and J calls and clone size; D and trimming were determined from the DNA. The data hold about 76,000 clones, with around 90% observed a single time. This clone was detected a few times.

The receptor was isolated from a man aged 50 to 60 with active COVID-19. Sequenced material: peripheral blood. This sequence joins TRBV7-2 and TRBJ2-3; maybe TRBD2 (6 bases). CDR3 DNA sequence: TGTGCCAGCAGTAGGCTAGCGCGTAACACAGATACGCAGTATTTT. Protein sequence: CASSRLARNTDTQYF.